This T cell receptor beta chain was captured in a study of T cells after yellow fever vaccination. Whole-study context: Researchers used SMART-Seq v4 Ultra Low Input to prepare fractions that had low cell numbers.

TCRdb ran MiXCR on the 5' RACE reads and lists one entry per CDR3 protein. The sample has about 210,000 distinct CDR3 sequences, approximately 3.2% seen once. About this clonotype: A junction end diverges from the germline sequence, so it may reflect a read error.

The CDR3 covers 14 residues. Per germline, CDR1 GTSNPN and CDR2 SVGIG (reference sequence). The chain has TRBV30 and TRBJ2-5; D is tentatively TRBD1 or TRBD2 (5 bases each). Sample: CD4+ T cells sorted from PBMCs, taken 10 days after the yellow fever booster vaccination. The receptor was derived from a man aged 18 to 35 who received the YFV17D yellow fever vaccine. The CDR3 bases are TGTGCCTGGAGTGTAAGGGGCGCCGGGGAGACCCTGTACTTC. It codes for CAWSVRGAGETLYF.